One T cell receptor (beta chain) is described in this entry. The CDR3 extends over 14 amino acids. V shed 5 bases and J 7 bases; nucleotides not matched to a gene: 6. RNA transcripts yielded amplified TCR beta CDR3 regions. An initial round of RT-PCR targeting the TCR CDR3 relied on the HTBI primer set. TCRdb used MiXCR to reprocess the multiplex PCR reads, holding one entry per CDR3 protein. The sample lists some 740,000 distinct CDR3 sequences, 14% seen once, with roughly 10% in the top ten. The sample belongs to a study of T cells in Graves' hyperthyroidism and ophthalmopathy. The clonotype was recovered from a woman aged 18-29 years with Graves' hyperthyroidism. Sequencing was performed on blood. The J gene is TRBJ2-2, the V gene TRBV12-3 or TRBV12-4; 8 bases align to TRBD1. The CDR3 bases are TGTGCCAGCAGTACAGGGGGGCGGAACGGGGAGCTGTTTTTT. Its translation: CASSTGGRNGELFF.